These 14 T cell receptor beta chains came from one sample sequenced in a study of cytomegalovirus exposure and HLA in healthy donors. Generated by immunoSEQ multiplex PCR, the TCRdb table keeps only in-frame clones and is missing some. Altogether 55,000 to 75,000 clones are present, about 94% being singletons, with the ten largest covering around 1.5%. Sequenced material: PBMCs. The source of these receptors is a man younger than 30 in good health and CMV-seropositive.

The genes are TRBV7-7 and TRBJ2-1; 7 nucleotides line up with TRBD2. The CDR3 runs 13 residues. V shed 5 bases and J 4 bases; nucleotides not matched to a gene: 2. The V gene's germline CDR1 is SSHAT and CDR2 FNYEAQ (reference sequence). The CDR3 coding sequence is TGTGCCAGCAGCCCGGGGGGATACAATGAGCAGTTCTTC. Encoded protein: CASSPGGYNEQFF.

This clone showed up just a few times. CDR3 nucleotide sequence: TGCAGCGCCGCCGGGAGGAATAATGAAAAACTGTTTTTT. It yields the protein CSAAGRNNEKLFF. The chain recombines TRBV29-1 with TRBJ1-4; no firm D call. V lost 7 bases to trimming and J lost 4 bases, with 13 bases between them. This CDR3 contains 13 residues. Per the germline V gene, CDR1 is SQVTM and CDR2 is ANQGSEA.

The rearrangement joins TRBV29-1 to TRBJ2-3; 9 nucleotides align to TRBD2. The CDR3 runs 15 residues. From germline, CDR1 is SQVTM and CDR2 ANQGSEA. With V trimmed by 4 bases and J by 5 bases, 10 bases remained unmatched. CDR3 DNA sequence: TGCAGCGTTGTTCGGGCGGGAGGGTATAAAGATACGCAGTATTTT. This translates into CSVVRAGGYKDTQYF.

This sequence joins TRBV6-5 and TRBJ2-5; 8 bases agree with TRBD1. Germline V gene data show CDR1 as MNHEY and CDR2 as SVGAGI. J gave up 5 bases and V 1 base, and 3 bases lay outside the gene matches. This CDR3 comprises 14 residues. CDR3 sequence: CASSYLGQVETQYF. DNA of the CDR3: TGTGCCAGCAGTTACTTGGGACAGGTGGAGACCCAGTACTTC.

The chain combines TRBV6-6 with TRBJ2-7; 9 nucleotides align to TRBD2. Looked up from germline, CDR1 is MNHNY and CDR2 is SVGAGI (reference sequence). The CDR3 has 15 residues. With 7 bases clipped from V and 0 bases from J, the junction kept 7 bases outside the gene matches. DNA of the CDR3: TGTGCCAGCAAGGGTAGCGGGGGACTCTCCTACGAGCAGTACTTC. Translated: CASKGSGGLSYEQYF.

The chain uses TRBV30 and TRBJ2-7, with D possibly being TRBD1 (6 bases). CDR1 is GTSNPN and CDR2 is SVGIG in the germline V gene (reference sequence). The CDR3 totals 13 residues. V was clipped by 5 bases and J by 2 bases, with 13 bases between them. The CDR3 is CAWATRQAYEQYF. The CDR3 DNA reads TGTGCCTGGGCCACACGACAGGCCTACGAGCAGTACTTC.

The chain has TRBV6-4 and TRBJ1-4; the match to TRBD1 covers 9 bases. Germline V CDR1 and CDR2: MRHNA, SNTAGT. The CDR3 is 14 amino acids. Trimming cost V 3 bases and J 8 bases; bases outside gene matches: 4. CDR3 sequence: CASSETGGGEKLFF. The DNA of the CDR3 is TGTGCCAGCAGTGAGACAGGGGGAGGAGAAAAACTGTTTTTT.

The chain is built from TRBV28 and TRBJ2-4; tentative D call: TRBD1 (5 bases). Germline V gives CDR1 MDHEN, CDR2 SYDVKM. Trimming removed 5 bases at V and 8 bases at J, with 10 bases between. The CDR3 runs to 12 residues. CDR3 in DNA: TGTGCCAGCAGTGGAGTGGGGCACATTCAGTACTTC. Translating it yields CASSGVGHIQYF.

The chain recombines TRBV9 with TRBJ1-1; no clear D gene. Germline values: CDR1 SGDLS, CDR2 YYNGEE. This CDR3 region has 19 residues. V lost 0 bases and J 3 bases, leaving 24 bases between the germline ends. CDR3 loop: CASSVEGPGVEGLYTEAFF. Here the CDR3 DNA reads TGTGCCAGCAGCGTAGAGGGCCCGGGTGTCGAGGGCCTCTACACTGAAGCTTTCTTT.

The chain combines TRBV29-1 with TRBJ2-5; D remains unclear. Germline CDR1 is SQVTM and CDR2 is ANQGSEA. Trimming removed 0 bases at V and 5 bases at J, with 16 bases between. The CDR3 has 15 residues. The CDR3 DNA is TGCAGCGTTGAAGATCTAGTCGGGTTCTCGGAGACCCAGTACTTC. This codes for CSVEDLVGFSETQYF.

V usage is TRBV7-9 and J usage is TRBJ2-3; 9 bases match TRBD1. Trimming cost V 5 bases and J 0 bases; bases outside gene matches: 3. CDR1 and CDR2 from the germline V gene are SEHNR and FQNEAQ (reference sequence). The CDR3 totals 15 residues. The CDR3 DNA reads as TGTGCCAGCAGCGTCGGGACAGGGAGCACAGATACGCAGTATTTT. Protein sequence: CASSVGTGSTDTQYF. The entire variable domain, with the rest obtained from reference TRBV7-9 and TRBJ2-3, is as follows: DTGVSQNPRHKITKRGQNVTFRCDPISEHNRLYWYRQTLGQGPEFLTYFQNEAQLEKSRLLSDRFSAERPKGSFSTLEIQRTEQGDSAMYLCASSVGTGSTDTQYFGPGTRLTVL.

This chain connects TRBV30 to TRBJ1-1; 7 bases are a match to TRBD1. After removal of 4 bases from V and 1 base from J, the junction contained 6 bases not matched to a gene. The CDR3 spans 14 residues. CDR1 is GTSNPN, CDR2 SVGIG, per germline (reference sequence). The CDR3 loop is CAWKWDSENTEAFF. As DNA, the CDR3 is TGTGCCTGGAAATGGGACAGTGAGAACACTGAAGCTTTCTTT.

The CDR3 here is CASSFSLTDTQYF. The CDR3 nucleotides are TGCGCCAGCAGCTTCTCACTCACAGATACGCAGTATTTT. The chain carries TRBV5-1 and TRBJ2-3, with D hard to call. CDR1 and CDR2 (germline): SGHRS, YFSETQ. The CDR3 is made up of 13 amino acids. V lost 2 bases to trimming and J lost 2 bases, with 6 bases between them.

The chain has TRBV19 and TRBJ1-5; D is uncertain. V was clipped by 3 bases and J by 0 bases, with 6 bases between them. The CDR3 loop spans 14 amino acids. Germline loops: CDR1 LNHDA, CDR2 SQIVND (reference sequence). In DNA form, the CDR3 reads TGTGCCAGTAGTATCCCCTATAGCAATCAGCCCCAGCATTTT. It encodes CASSIPYSNQPQHF.